Below are 31 T cell receptor beta chains sequenced from a single sample in a study of T cell responses to AZD1222 COVID-19 vaccine. Assay: immunoSEQ multiplex PCR; the TCRdb copy retains only in-frame clones and omits some. Of roughly 140,000 clones detected, 75% to 90% appear once; the ten largest clones hold approximately 1.5%. Material: peripheral blood, obtained on day 0 of AZD1222 vaccination. Receptors originate from an adult in good health.

This chain uses TRBV6-5 with TRBJ1-1; D not certain. V dropped 7 bases and J dropped 3 bases, with 12 bases sitting between them. The CDR3 length is 13 residues. Germline lookup yields CDR1 MNHEY and CDR2 SVGAGI. CDR3 loop: CASKREGDTEAFF. The CDR3, as DNA: TGTGCCAGCAAAAGGGAAGGTGACACTGAAGCTTTCTTT.

The chain combines TRBV5-1 with TRBJ1-1; no clear D gene. V was clipped by 4 bases and J by 0 bases, with 19 bases between them. Germline-derived CDR1 and CDR2 are SGHRS and YFSETQ. This CDR3 region has 17 residues. CDR3 residues: CASSPPAIFGMNTEAFF. DNA of the CDR3: TGCGCCAGCAGCCCACCAGCCATATTCGGGATGAACACTGAAGCTTTCTTT. Supplemented by reference TRBV5-1 and TRBJ1-1, the full variable domain reads KAGVTQTPRYLIKTRGQQVTLSCSPISGHRSVSWYQQTPGQGLQFLFEYFSETQRNKGNFPGRFSGRQFSNSRSEMNVSTLELGDSALYLCASSPPAIFGMNTEAFFGQGTRLTVV.

The V gene is TRBV12-3 or TRBV12-4, the J gene TRBJ2-2; tentative D call: TRBD2 (6 bases). V shed 0 bases and J shed 7 bases, with 6 bases lying between them. The CDR3 consists of 13 residues. CDR3 sequence reads: CASSLARGGELFF. DNA for the CDR3: TGTGCCAGCAGTTTAGCGCGGGGCGGGGAGCTGTTTTTT.

This clone was observed once. The V call is TRBV9, the J call TRBJ2-1, with 9 bases that match TRBD2. CDR1 and CDR2 (germline): SGDLS, YYNGEE. This CDR3 is 15 amino acids long. With 0 bases clipped from V and 8 bases from J, the junction kept 6 bases outside the gene matches. Written as DNA, the CDR3 is TGTGCCAGCAGCGTAGCGGGTAGCGGGAGCGATGAGCAGTTCTTC. Encoded protein: CASSVAGSGSDEQFF.

The CDR3 DNA sequence: TGTGCCAGCAGCTTCTCGGGCGGGACAGAGGCTTTCTTT. Translating it yields CASSFSGGTEAFF. V and J are TRBV11-1 and TRBJ1-1; 7 bases agree with TRBD1. The V and J ends lost 3 bases and 11 bases, in that order; junction bases with no gene match: 9. Germline lookup yields CDR1 SGHAT and CDR2 FQDESV (reference sequence). CDR3 size: 13 residues.

This clone has only one observation. V and J are TRBV2 and TRBJ2-5; the match to TRBD1 covers 7 bases. CDR1 and CDR2 from the germline V gene are SNHLY and FYNNEI. The CDR3 is 13 amino acids. Germline trimming cut 6 bases from V and 5 bases from J; bases unmatched to any gene: 6. Here the CDR3 reads CASSAGGRETQYF. CDR3 sequence (DNA): TGTGCCAGCAGCGCAGGGGGTCGGGAGACCCAGTACTTC. The variable domain in full, with the rest retrieved from reference TRBV2 and TRBJ2-5, is EPEVTQTPSHQVTQMGQEVILRCVPISNHLYFYWYRQILGQKVEFLVSFYNNEISEKSEIFDDQFSVERPDGSNFTLKIRSTKLEDSAMYFCASSAGGRETQYFGPGTRLLVL.

The V gene is TRBV18, the J gene TRBJ1-6, with D unclear. V lost 6 bases, J lost 9 bases, and 15 bases lay in between. CDR1 is KGHSH, CDR2 LQKENI, per germline. The CDR3 is 14 amino acids. The CDR3 loop is CASSDGLDPSPLHF. The CDR3 nucleotides are TGTGCCAGCTCCGACGGACTGGACCCTTCACCCCTCCACTTT.

The chain joins TRBV19 to TRBJ2-1; 7 bases agree with TRBD1. Germline V gene sequence: CDR1 LNHDA, CDR2 SQIVND (reference sequence). The CDR3 is 17 amino acids. V lost 1 base and J lost 0; bases outside the gene matches: 6. This chain's CDR3 is CASSIGQGLSSYNEQFF. In DNA form, the CDR3 reads TGTGCCAGTAGTATAGGACAGGGATTGAGCTCCTACAATGAGCAGTTCTTC.

CDR3 coding DNA: TGTGCCAGTAGTATTTTCGGGACAGACTACAATGAGCAGTTCTTC. Protein sequence: CASSIFGTDYNEQFF. This chain connects TRBV19 to TRBJ2-1; 7 bases agree with TRBD1. The germline gives CDR1 LNHDA, CDR2 SQIVND (reference sequence). Trimming at V came to 3 bases and at J to 3 bases, leaving 5 bases not matched to a gene. CDR3 length equals 15 residues.

The chain links TRBV4-1 to TRBJ2-3; perhaps TRBD2 as D (5 bases). This CDR3 spans 17 amino acids. Germline CDR1 MGHRA, CDR2 YSYEKL. Trimming removed 0 bases from V and 6 bases from J, with 19 bases in between. The CDR3 protein is CASSQESGILPADTQYF. The CDR3 bases are TGCGCCAGCAGCCAAGAGTCCGGGATCCTCCCTGCTGATACGCAGTATTTT.

J is TRBJ1-1 and V is TRBV6-5; D gene unclear. Germline loops: CDR1 MNHEY, CDR2 SVGAGI. V was shortened by 5 bases and J by 7 bases, with 14 bases between the two germline ends. The CDR3 covers 13 residues. CDR3 protein: CASSPLTGVEAFF. CDR3 DNA: TGTGCCAGCAGTCCCCTGACCGGAGTTGAAGCTTTCTTT.

The V call is TRBV6-5, the J call TRBJ2-2; D unclear. Germline-derived CDR1 and CDR2 are MNHEY and SVGAGI. The CDR3 consists of 14 residues. Trimming stripped 2 bases from V and 1 base from J, with 5 bases between. The CDR3 DNA reads as TGTGCCAGCAGTTACGTCCGGAACACCGGGGAGCTGTTTTTT. This gives the protein CASSYVRNTGELFF.

The rearrangement links TRBV13 to TRBJ2-1, with TRBD1 identical over 8 bases. The germline V gene has CDR1 PRHDT and CDR2 FYEKMQ (reference sequence). The CDR3 contains 15 residues. V lost 0 bases, J lost 6 bases, and 4 bases stayed unmatched. The DNA for the CDR3 is TGTGCCAGCAGCTTAGGTAGGACAGGGTTCAATGAGCAGTTCTTC. Translation: CASSLGRTGFNEQFF.

This clone was seen once. The chain has TRBV5-1 and TRBJ1-5; TRBD1 matches 7 bases. Germline-derived CDR1 and CDR2 are SGHRS and YFSETQ. V was pared by 0 bases and J by 1 base, with 7 bases of the junction left unmatched. The CDR3 is 17 residues long. The CDR3 here is CASSLGDRVGSNQPQHF. CDR3 DNA sequence: TGCGCCAGCAGCTTGGGAGACAGGGTCGGAAGCAATCAGCCCCAGCATTTT.

The rearrangement joins TRBV27 to TRBJ2-7; 8 positions match TRBD1. V lost 5 bases to trimming and J lost 1 base; unmatched junction nucleotides: 16. This CDR3 region has 18 residues. CDR1 and CDR2 (germline): MNHEY, SMNVEV (reference sequence). The CDR3 bases are TGTGCCAGCAGTACTATTCGGACAGGGTTCCGACCTTCCTACGAGCAGTACTTC. It encodes CASSTIRTGFRPSYEQYF.

The rearrangement uses TRBV14 and TRBJ2-7; 8 nucleotides line up with TRBD1. This CDR3 contains 16 residues. Trimming removed 3 bases from V and 3 bases from J; junction bases left unmatched: 10. Per the germline V gene, CDR1 is SGHDN and CDR2 is FVKESK. CDR3 coding DNA: TGTGCCAGCAGCCATCCCGGGACAGGCGGGCGCTACGAGCAGTACTTC. As protein: CASSHPGTGGRYEQYF.

V is TRBV6-5 and J is TRBJ2-1; no definite D call. Trimming removed 6 bases from V and 7 bases from J, with 13 bases in between. Germline V lookup: CDR1 MNHEY, CDR2 SVGAGI. This CDR3 has 13 amino acids. The CDR3 DNA reads TGTGCCAGCAGATCTATACTCGGAAATGAGCAGTTCTTC. This translates into CASRSILGNEQFF.

The chain employs TRBV7-9 and TRBJ2-7; 8 nucleotides line up with TRBD2. Trimming at V came to 1 base and at J to 7 bases, leaving 9 bases not matched to a gene. Germline V lookup: CDR1 SEHNR, CDR2 FQNEAQ (reference sequence). The CDR3 length is 15 residues. CDR3 amino acids: CASSLGGTSSMEQYF. CDR3 nucleotides: TGTGCCAGCAGCTTAGGAGGGACTAGTTCTATGGAGCAGTACTTC.

The chain is built from TRBV9 and TRBJ1-4; 8 nucleotides line up with TRBD1. CDR1 SGDLS and CDR2 YYNGEE come from the germline V gene. V was pared by 3 bases and J by 8 bases, with 3 bases of the junction left unmatched. The CDR3 totals 13 residues. The CDR3 region is CASSGRQGEKLFF. For the CDR3, the DNA is TGTGCCAGCAGCGGGCGACAGGGGGAAAAACTGTTTTTT.

The V and J genes are TRBV3-1 (or the pseudogene TRBV3-2) and TRBJ2-5; tentative D call: TRBD2 (7 bases). Germline V lookup: CDR1 LGHDT, CDR2 YNNKEL (reference sequence). The CDR3 spans 15 residues. Trimming shortened V by 0 bases and J by 4 bases, and 12 bases separated the two germline ends. CDR3 coding DNA: TGTGCCAGCAGCCAAGAGGGGGGGCCATCAGAGACCCAGTACTTC. Protein product: CASSQEGGPSETQYF.

This clone occurred many times. J is TRBJ1-5 and V is TRBV21-1. TRBV21-1 counts as a pseudogene. This CDR3 comprises 12 residues. In nucleotides, the CDR3 is TGTGCCACCTGTGAGGGCAATCAGCCCCAGCATTTT. It codes for CATCEGNQPQHF.

The V gene is TRBV27, the J gene TRBJ2-7, with 10 bases identical to TRBD2. The germline gives CDR1 MNHEY, CDR2 SMNVEV (reference sequence). The trim removed 4 bases at V and 4 bases at J, leaving 7 bases unmatched. CDR3 size: 15 residues. CDR3 region: CASSSLAGAQYEQYF. The CDR3, as DNA: TGTGCCAGCAGTTCTCTAGCGGGGGCCCAATACGAGCAGTACTTC.

The J gene is TRBJ1-1, the V gene TRBV19; no definite D call. Looked up from germline, CDR1 is LNHDA and CDR2 is SQIVND (reference sequence). The CDR3 covers 13 residues. V was pared by 3 bases and J by 1 base, with 6 bases between. The CDR3 here is CASSMSGNTEAFF. The CDR3 DNA reads as TGTGCCAGTAGTATGAGTGGGAACACTGAAGCTTTCTTT.

The chain carries TRBV2 and TRBJ2-2, with D possibly matching TRBD1 (5 bases). Per the germline V gene, CDR1 is SNHLY and CDR2 is FYNNEI. CDR3 length: 16 amino acids. V dropped 3 bases and J dropped 0 bases, with 11 bases sitting between them. CDR3 coding DNA: TGTGCCAGCAGTGACTCGACAGTATCGAACACCGGGGAGCTGTTTTTT. Translation: CASSDSTVSNTGELFF.

The V call is TRBV6-1, the J call TRBJ1-6; D might be TRBD1 (6 bases). Trimming shortened V by 3 bases and J by 10 bases, and 16 bases separated the two germline ends. This CDR3 spans 15 amino acids. Germline V gene sequence: CDR1 MNHNS, CDR2 SASEGT. The DNA of the CDR3 is TGTGCCAGCAGTGAGAGGTCAGGGGAAAGCTCACCCCTCCACTTT. This encodes CASSERSGESSPLHF.

The sample holds one count of this clone. The genes are TRBV19 and TRBJ2-1; D may be TRBD1 or TRBD2 (5 bases each). V gave up 8 bases and J gave up 9 bases, with 20 bases separating them. Germline values: CDR1 LNHDA, CDR2 SQIVND (reference sequence). The CDR3 is 14 amino acids. The CDR3 sequence is CASSGRGVGVEQFF. The CDR3 DNA reads as TGTGCCAGTTCTGGCCGGGGAGTAGGGGTTGAGCAGTTCTTC.

V is TRBV7-9 and J is TRBJ1-2; D ambiguous. The CDR3 has 13 amino acids. Trimming stripped 4 bases from V and 9 bases from J, with 15 bases between. Germline V lookup: CDR1 SEHNR, CDR2 FQNEAQ (reference sequence). CDR3 sequence (DNA): TGTGCCAGCAGCTCACCGGGCCGTACCCGCTACACCTTC. Translation: CASSSPGRTRYTF.

V gene TRBV3-1 (or the pseudogene TRBV3-2) combines with J gene TRBJ2-4; TRBD2 agrees at 7 bases. Trimming cost V 2 bases and J 2 bases; bases outside gene matches: 6. This CDR3 is 16 amino acids long. Germline values: CDR1 LGHDT, CDR2 YNNKEL (reference sequence). The chain's CDR3 is CASSQIAGVTKNIQYF. CDR3 nucleotides: TGTGCCAGCAGCCAAATCGCGGGAGTGACCAAAAACATTCAGTACTTC.

The chain links TRBV7-9 to TRBJ1-2; 7 bases are a match to TRBD1. V lost 2 bases to trimming and J lost 4 bases; unmatched junction nucleotides: 4. The germline V gene has CDR1 SEHNR and CDR2 FQNEAQ (reference sequence). The CDR3 spans 14 residues. The CDR3 reads CASSLSQGLYGYTF. DNA of the CDR3: TGTGCCAGCAGCTTATCACAGGGGCTCTATGGCTACACCTTC. The variable domain in full, with the rest retrieved from reference TRBV7-9 and TRBJ1-2, is DTGVSQNPRHKITKRGQNVTFRCDPISEHNRLYWYRQTLGQGPEFLTYFQNEAQLEKSRLLSDRFSAERPKGSFSTLEIQRTEQGDSAMYLCASSLSQGLYGYTFGSGTRLTVV.

CDR3 bases: TGTGCCAGCAGCTTAGAGGCGGCCTACGAGCAGTACTTC. This gives the protein CASSLEAAYEQYF. The chain carries TRBV7-3 and TRBJ2-7, with D uncertain. Trimming stripped 2 bases from V and 2 bases from J, with 7 bases between. Germline CDR1 is SGHTA and CDR2 is FQGTGA. There are 13 residues in the CDR3.

This chain links TRBV27 with TRBJ2-6, with TRBD2 identical over 7 bases. Trimming removed 5 bases from V and 2 bases from J; junction bases left unmatched: 3. This CDR3 contains 15 residues. Germline CDR1 reads MNHEY; CDR2 reads SMNVEV (reference sequence). The chain's CDR3 is CASSVRGAGANVLTF. The CDR3 DNA follows: TGTGCCAGCAGTGTCCGGGGGGCTGGGGCCAACGTCCTGACTTTC.